This T cell receptor beta chain was recorded in a study of Ad26.COV2.S vaccination and SARS-CoV-2 variants. Produced via immunoSEQ multiplex PCR; TCRdb's table is partial and in-frame only. The sample includes under 600,000 clones, 80% to 90% of them seen just once. The CDR3 consists of 13 residues. Trimming took off 6 bases at V and 6 bases at J, with 14 bases between the two ends. In germline, CDR1 is ENHRY, CDR2 SYGVKD. The treatment was: roughly 18 received Ad26.COV2.S at low or high dose, single or two shots; several received placebo; per-sample allocation not given. Specimen acquisition occurred on day 63 following the initial vaccine or placebo injection.

The V gene is TRBV10-3, the J gene TRBJ1-2, with D perhaps matching TRBD1 (6 bases). This sequence originates from a person between 18 and 65 years old who received the Ad26.COV2.S COVID-19 vaccine or a placebo. The sample here was peripheral blood, taken in a trial of Ad26.COV2.S vaccine versus placebo. Here the CDR3 reads CAIRRAGDDGYTF. The CDR3, as DNA: TGTGCCATCAGGCGGGCAGGGGACGATGGCTACACCTTC.